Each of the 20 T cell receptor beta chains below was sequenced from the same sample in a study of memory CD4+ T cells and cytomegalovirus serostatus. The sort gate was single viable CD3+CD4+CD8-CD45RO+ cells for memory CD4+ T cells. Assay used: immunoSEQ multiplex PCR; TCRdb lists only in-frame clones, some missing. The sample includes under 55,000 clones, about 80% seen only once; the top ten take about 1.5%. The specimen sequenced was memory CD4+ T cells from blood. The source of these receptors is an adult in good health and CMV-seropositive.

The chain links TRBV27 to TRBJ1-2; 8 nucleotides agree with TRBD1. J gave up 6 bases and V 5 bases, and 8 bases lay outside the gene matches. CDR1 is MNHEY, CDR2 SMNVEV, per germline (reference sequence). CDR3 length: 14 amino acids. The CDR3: CASSPGGAANGYTF. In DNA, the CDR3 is TGTGCCAGCAGTCCAGGGGGCGCGGCGAATGGCTACACCTTC.

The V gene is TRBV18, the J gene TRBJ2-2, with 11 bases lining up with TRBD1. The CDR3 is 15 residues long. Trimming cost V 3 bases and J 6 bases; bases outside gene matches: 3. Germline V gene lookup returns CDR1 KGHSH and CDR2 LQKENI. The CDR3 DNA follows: TGTGCCAGCTCACCGTCGGGACAGGGGGCCGGGGAGCTGTTTTTT. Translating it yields CASSPSGQGAGELFF.

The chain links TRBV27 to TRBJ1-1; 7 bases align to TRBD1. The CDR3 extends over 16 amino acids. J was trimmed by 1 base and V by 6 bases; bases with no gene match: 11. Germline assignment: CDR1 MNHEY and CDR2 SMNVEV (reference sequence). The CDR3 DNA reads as TGTGCCAGCAGACTGGACAGGTTTAAAACGAACACTGAAGCTTTCTTT. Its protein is CASRLDRFKTNTEAFF.

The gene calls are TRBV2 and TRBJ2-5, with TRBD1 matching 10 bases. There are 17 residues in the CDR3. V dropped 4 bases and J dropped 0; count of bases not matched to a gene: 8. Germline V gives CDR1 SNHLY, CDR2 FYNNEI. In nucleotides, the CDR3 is TGTGCCAGCAGTGCCTCACGAGGGACAGGGGACCAAGAGACCCAGTACTTC. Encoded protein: CASSASRGTGDQETQYF.

CDR3 sequence: CAIRNRNQETQYF. The CDR3 DNA reads as TGTGCCATCAGAAACAGGAATCAAGAGACCCAGTACTTC. This chain uses TRBV10-3 with TRBJ2-5; tentatively, D is TRBD1 (5 bases). The V end lost 6 bases, the J end lost 2 bases, and 10 bases lay between the germline ends. Germline CDR1 reads ENHRY; CDR2 reads SYGVKD. The length of the CDR3 is 13 residues.

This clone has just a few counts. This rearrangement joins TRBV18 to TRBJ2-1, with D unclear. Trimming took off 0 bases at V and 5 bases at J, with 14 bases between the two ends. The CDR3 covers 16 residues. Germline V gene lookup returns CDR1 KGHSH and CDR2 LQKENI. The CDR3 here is CASSPPGTRSNNEQFF. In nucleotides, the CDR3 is TGTGCCAGCTCACCACCCGGTACGAGGTCCAACAATGAGCAGTTCTTC.

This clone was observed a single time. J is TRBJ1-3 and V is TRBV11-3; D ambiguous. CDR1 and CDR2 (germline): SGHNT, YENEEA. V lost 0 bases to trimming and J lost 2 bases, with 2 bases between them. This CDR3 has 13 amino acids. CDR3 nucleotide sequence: TGTGCCAGCAGCTTAGAACCTGGAAACACCATATATTTT. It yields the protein CASSLEPGNTIYF.

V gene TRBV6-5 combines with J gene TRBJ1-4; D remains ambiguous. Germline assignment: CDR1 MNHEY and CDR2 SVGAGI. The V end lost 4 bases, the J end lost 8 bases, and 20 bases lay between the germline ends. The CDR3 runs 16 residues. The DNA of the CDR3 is TGTGCCAGCAGTTCAAATTCAAGGCTGGTGGAGGAAAAACTGTTTTTT. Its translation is CASSSNSRLVEEKLFF.

Here the CDR3 DNA reads TGTGCCAGCAGAGCACTAATCAGGGCAGTCGACTACGAGCAGTACTTC. Translation: CASRALIRAVDYEQYF. This chain joins TRBV2 and TRBJ2-7, with a possible D match to TRBD1 (5 bases). V lost 6 bases, J lost 3 bases, and 21 bases lay in between. CDR1 and CDR2 (germline): SNHLY, FYNNEI. There are 16 residues in the CDR3.

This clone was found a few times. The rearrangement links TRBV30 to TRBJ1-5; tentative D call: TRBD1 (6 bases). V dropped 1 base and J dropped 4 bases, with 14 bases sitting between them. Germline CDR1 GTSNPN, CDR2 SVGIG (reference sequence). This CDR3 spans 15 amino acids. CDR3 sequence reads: CAWSGEDRGNQPQHF. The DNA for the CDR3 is TGTGCCTGGAGTGGAGAGGACAGAGGTAATCAGCCCCAGCATTTT.

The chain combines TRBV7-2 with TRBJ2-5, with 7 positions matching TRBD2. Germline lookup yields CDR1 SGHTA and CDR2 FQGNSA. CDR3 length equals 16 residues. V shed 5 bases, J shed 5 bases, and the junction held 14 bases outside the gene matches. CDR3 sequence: CASSIRGGGRSETQYF. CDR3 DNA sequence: TGTGCCAGCAGCATAAGAGGCGGGGGTCGATCTGAGACCCAGTACTTC.

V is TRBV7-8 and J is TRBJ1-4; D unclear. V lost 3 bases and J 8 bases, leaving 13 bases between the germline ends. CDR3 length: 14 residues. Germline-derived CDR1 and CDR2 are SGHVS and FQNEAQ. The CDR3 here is CASSFREGAEKLFF. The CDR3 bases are TGTGCCAGCAGCTTTCGAGAGGGAGCAGAAAAACTGTTTTTT. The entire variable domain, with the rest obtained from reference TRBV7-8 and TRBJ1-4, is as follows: GAGVSQSPRYKVAKRGQDVALRCDPISGHVSLFWYQQALGQGPEFLTYFQNEAQLDKSGLPSDRFFAERPEGSVSTLKIQRTQQEDSAVYLCASSFREGAEKLFFGSGTQLSVL.

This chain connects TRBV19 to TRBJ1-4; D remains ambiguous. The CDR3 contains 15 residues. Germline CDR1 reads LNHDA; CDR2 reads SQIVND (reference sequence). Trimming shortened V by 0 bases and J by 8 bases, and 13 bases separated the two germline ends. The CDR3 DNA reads TGTGCCAGTAGTATAGATCGTGGCAGTGGAGAAAAACTGTTTTTT. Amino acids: CASSIDRGSGEKLFF.

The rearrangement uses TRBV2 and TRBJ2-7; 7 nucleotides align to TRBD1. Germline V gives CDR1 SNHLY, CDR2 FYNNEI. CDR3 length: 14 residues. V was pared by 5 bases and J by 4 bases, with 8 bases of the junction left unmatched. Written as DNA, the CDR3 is TGTGCCAGCAGTTCGGGACAGAATCGGTACGAGCAGTACTTC. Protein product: CASSSGQNRYEQYF.

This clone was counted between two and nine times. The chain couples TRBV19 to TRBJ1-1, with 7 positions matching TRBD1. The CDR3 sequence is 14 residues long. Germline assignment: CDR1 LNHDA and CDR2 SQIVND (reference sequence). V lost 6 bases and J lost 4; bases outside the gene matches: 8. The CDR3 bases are TGTGCCAGTAGGGGAGACAGGGTGAGCACTGAAGCTTTCTTT. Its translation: CASRGDRVSTEAFF.

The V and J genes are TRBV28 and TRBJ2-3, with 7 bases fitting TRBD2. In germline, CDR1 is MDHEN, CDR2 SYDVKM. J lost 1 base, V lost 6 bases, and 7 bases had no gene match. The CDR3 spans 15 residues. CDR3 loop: CASRLLARGTDTQYF. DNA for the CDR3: TGTGCCAGCAGACTACTAGCGCGGGGCACAGATACGCAGTATTTT.

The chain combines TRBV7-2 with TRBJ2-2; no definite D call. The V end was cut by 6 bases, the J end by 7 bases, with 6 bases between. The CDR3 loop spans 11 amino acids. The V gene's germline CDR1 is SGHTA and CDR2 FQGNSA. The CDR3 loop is CASRFNGELFF. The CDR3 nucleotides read TGTGCCAGCAGATTTAACGGGGAGCTGTTTTTT.

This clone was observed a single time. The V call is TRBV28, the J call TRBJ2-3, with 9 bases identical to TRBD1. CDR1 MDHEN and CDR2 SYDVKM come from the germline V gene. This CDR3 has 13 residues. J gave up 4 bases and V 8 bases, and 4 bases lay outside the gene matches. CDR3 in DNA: TGTGCCAGCTTAACAGGGGGCGCAGATACGCAGTATTTT. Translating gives CASLTGGADTQYF.

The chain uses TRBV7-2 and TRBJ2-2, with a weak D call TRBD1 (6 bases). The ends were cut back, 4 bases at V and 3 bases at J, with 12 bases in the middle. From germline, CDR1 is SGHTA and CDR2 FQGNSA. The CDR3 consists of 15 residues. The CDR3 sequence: CASSSGTTHTGELFF. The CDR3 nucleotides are TGTGCCAGCAGCTCAGGGACAACTCACACCGGGGAGCTGTTTTTT.

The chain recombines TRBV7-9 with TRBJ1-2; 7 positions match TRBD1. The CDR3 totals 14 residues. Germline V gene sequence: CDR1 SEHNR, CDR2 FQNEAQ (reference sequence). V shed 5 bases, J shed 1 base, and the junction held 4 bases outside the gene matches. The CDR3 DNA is TGTGCCAGCAGCCTTGGGACAGTTAACTATGGCTACACCTTC. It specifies CASSLGTVNYGYTF.